The TCR beta chain under discussion was sequenced for a study of cytomegalovirus exposure and HLA in healthy donors. Study summary: A prior analysis found more than 90 million unique TCR beta sequences from around 180 million T cells.

The PCR made use of 60 Vbeta and 13 Jbeta primers. Profiling relied on immunoSEQ multiplex PCR, and the TCRdb table lists in-frame clones only, not all of them. The table shows 100,000 to 150,000 clones, with approximately 75% occurring only once. The V gene's germline CDR1 is SGHRS and CDR2 YFSETQ. The CDR3 runs to 13 residues. Deletions cut 7 bases from V and 7 bases from J, with 17 bases between. The TCR sequence derives from a woman in her forties in good health and CMV-seropositive. The chain has TRBV5-1 and TRBJ1-2; D is possibly TRBD1 (6 bases). Sequencing used PBMCs. The CDR3 sequence: CASSRGRESGYTF. The CDR3 DNA reads TGCGCCAGCTCCAGGGGCAGGGAGAGTGGCTACACCTTC.